This is a list of T cell receptor beta chains from one sample in a study of patients and donors after allogeneic stem cell transplantation. TCRdb called the RT-PCR reads again in MiXCR, with one record for every CDR3 protein. The sample consists of about 210,000 distinct CDR3 sequences, around 40% of them appearing once. The source material was blood, either unsorted or a sorted T cell fraction (not recorded which). All receptors derive from a human donor who was either an allogeneic HSCT recipient or a stem cell or donor lymphocyte infusion donor (not recorded which). It is not recorded whose cells these are; they may come from a transplant donor. Both conserved end residues are part of each CDR3. Each record gives: J gene, V gene, clone size, D gene, CDR3 protein, CDR3 DNA. A D gene is named only where the DNA matches it firmly. Some rows have no size entry. The others give once, few or many, or a class for an expanded clone.

TRBJ1-1 | TRBV20-1 | - | - | CSARWDPDEAFF | TGCAGTGCTAGGTGGGACCCCGATGAAGCTTTCTTT
TRBJ2-7 | TRBV21-1 | - | - | CASSKERVQADEQYF | TGTGCCAGCAGCAAAGAGAGGGTACAGGCCGACGAGCAGTACTTC
TRBJ1-5 | TRBV2 | - | TRBD1 | CASSAGQYSNQPQHF | TGTGCCAGCAGTGCGGGACAGTATAGCAATCAGCCCCAGCATTTT
TRBJ2-3 | TRBV20-1 | few | - | CSASLSVDPSDTQYF | TGCAGTGCTAGTCTCTCAGTGGACCCGTCAGATACGCAGTATTTT
TRBJ1-5 | TRBV7-2 | - | - | CASSLRTGFNQPQHF | TGTGCCAGCAGCTTACGCACAGGGTTCAATCAGCCCCAGCATTTT
TRBJ2-5 | TRBV3-1 | - | TRBD1 | CASSLGQGDETQYF | TGTGCCAGCAGCCTCGGACAGGGGGACGAGACCCAGTACTTC
TRBJ1-2 | TRBV3-1 | - | - | CASSQAGARYGYTF | TGTGCCAGCAGCCAAGCTGGGGCTCGCTATGGCTACACCTTC
TRBJ1-2 | TRBV2 | - | TRBD1 | CASTRTGTAYGYTF | TGTGCCAGCACTCGAACCGGGACAGCCTATGGCTACACCTTC
TRBJ1-1 | TRBV28 | - | - | CASRPPRGNTEAFF | TGTGCCAGCAGACCCCCCCGGGGGAACACTGAAGCTTTCTTT
TRBJ1-2 | TRBV10-1 | - | - | CASSEVDHGLGGYTF | TGCGCCAGCAGTGAAGTGGACCACGGGCTCGGTGGCTACACCTTC